This is a list of T cell receptor beta chains from one sample in a study of response to subunit inactivated influenza vaccine. TCRdb re-analysed the RT-PCR reads in MiXCR, keeping a single row per CDR3 protein. The sample lists roughly 500,000 distinct CDR3 sequences, around a quarter occurring once. These same data were also listed under a study on T cells expressing NK-cell markers.

Material: CD4+ T cells sorted from PBMCs, obtained roughly 13 days after vaccination. These receptor sequences come from a man in his fifties who received an inactivated influenza vaccine. Both conserved end residues are part of each CDR3. The D gene is left open where the match is weak. Expanded clones are given a class, and other clones once, few, many or no size at all.

clone_size	j_call	d_call	v_call	cdr3_aa	cdr3_nt
.	TRBJ2-3	.	TRBV4-2	CASSQPINTDTQYF	TGTGCCAGCAGCCAGCCAATAAACACAGATACGCAGTATTTT
few	TRBJ2-3	.	TRBV5-1	CASSGTPGPRNTQYF	TGCGCCAGCAGCGGAACTCCGGGGCCCCGAAATACGCAGTATTTT
.	TRBJ1-1	.	TRBV6-2/TRBV6-3	CASSYGDYRTEAFF	TGTGCCAGCAGTTACGGAGACTATAGAACTGAAGCTTTCTTT
few	TRBJ2-7	TRBD1	TRBV28	CASSSTGTGSSYEQYF	TGTGCCAGCAGTTCGACCGGGACAGGGAGCTCCTACGAGCAGTACTTC
.	TRBJ1-6	.	TRBV6-5	CATLNREKGTSSPLHF	TGTGCCACCCTAAACCGCGAAAAAGGGACCTCTTCACCCCTCCACTTT
many	TRBJ2-5	TRBD1	TRBV7-2	CASSELTGGVGTQYF	TGTGCCAGCAGCGAATTGACAGGGGGCGTAGGGACCCAGTACTTC
few	TRBJ2-1	TRBD2	TRBV6-5	CASSSTTSPSSYNEQFF	TGTGCCAGCAGTTCGACGACTAGCCCTAGCTCCTACAATGAGCAGTTCTTC
few	TRBJ1-6	.	TRBV12-3/TRBV12-4	CASRETLLLHF	TGTGCCAGCAGAGAGACTCTCCTTCTCCACTTT
few	TRBJ2-5	.	TRBV2	CASKSLQKTNF	TGTGCCAGCAAAAGCCTACAGAAAACGAACTTC
.	TRBJ2-7	TRBD1	TRBV11-2	CASSVGQGGFYEQYF	TGTGCCAGCAGCGTGGGACAGGGGGGTTTCTACGAGCAGTACTTC
few	TRBJ2-7	.	TRBV9	CASSVGTISSYEQYF	TGTGCCAGCAGCGTAGGAACGATTTCCTCCTACGAGCAGTACTTC
.	TRBJ2-1	.	TRBV5-5	CASRIQGGALNEQFF	TGTGCCAGCAGAATCCAGGGGGGTGCTTTGAATGAGCAGTTCTTC
.	TRBJ2-7	TRBD1	TRBV3-1	CASSEGTGQTHF	TGTGCCAGCAGCGAAGGAACGGGACAGACGCACTTC
.	TRBJ2-7	TRBD1	TRBV6-1	CASSARDREIYEQYF	TGTGCCAGCAGTGCTCGGGACAGGGAGATCTACGAGCAGTACTTC
.	TRBJ2-4	TRBD1	TRBV2	CASSLDRGWGNIQYF	TGTGCCAGCAGTCTGGACAGGGGATGGGGAAACATTCAGTACTTC
.	TRBJ2-2	.	TRBV24-1	CATSDLRGGGTGELFF	TGTGCCACCAGTGATTTGAGGGGGGGGGGCACCGGGGAGCTGTTTTTT
.	TRBJ2-5	.	TRBV20-1	CSARPGLQTQYF	TGCAGTGCTAGACCAGGGCTGCAGACCCAGTACTTC
.	TRBJ2-7	TRBD1	TRBV12-3/TRBV12-4	CASSIEGQVDYEQYF	TGTGCCAGCAGTATCGAGGGACAGGTTGACTACGAGCAGTACTTC
few	TRBJ2-1	TRBD2	TRBV6-1	CASNLGGGTHNEQFF	TGTGCCAGCAACCTGGGCGGGGGGACCCACAATGAGCAGTTCTTC
.	TRBJ2-1	.	TRBV24-1	CATSDPIGTKQFF	TGTGCCACCAGTGACCCGATTGGGACAAAGCAGTTCTTC
.	TRBJ2-1	TRBD2	TRBV12-3/TRBV12-4	CASSGRPSTSGNYNEQFF	TGTGCCAGCAGTGGCCGTCCTAGTACTAGCGGCAATTACAATGAGCAGTTCTTC
many	TRBJ2-3	TRBD2	TRBV15	CATSRGTSGGSTSTDTQYF	TGTGCCACCAGCAGAGGAACTAGCGGGGGATCGACTAGCACAGATACGCAGTATTTT
few	TRBJ2-4	.	TRBV29-1	CSVATVAKNIQYF	TGCAGCGTTGCGACGGTAGCCAAAAACATTCAGTACTTC
few	TRBJ1-6	TRBD1	TRBV12-3/TRBV12-4	CASSPRQGSTPLHF	TGTGCCAGCAGCCCTCGACAGGGATCGACACCCCTCCACTTT
.	TRBJ2-7	.	TRBV9	CASSPRTFGSEQYF	TGTGCCAGCAGCCCCCGTACATTTGGGAGCGAGCAGTACTTC
.	TRBJ2-2	.	TRBV9	CASSQRPNTGELFF	TGTGCCAGCAGCCAGCGCCCTAACACCGGGGAGCTGTTTTTT
many	TRBJ1-3	.	TRBV7-9	CASSPPLRSGNTIYF	TGTGCCAGCAGCCCCCCGTTGAGGTCGGGAAACACCATATATTTT
.	TRBJ2-7	TRBD1	TRBV5-1	CASSQGQGAVWEQYF	TGCGCCAGCAGCCAAGGACAGGGGGCTGTGTGGGAGCAGTACTTC
.	TRBJ2-1	.	TRBV7-9	CASSLFSPVRSYNEQFF	TGTGCCAGCAGCTTATTCTCGCCGGTCCGATCCTACAATGAGCAGTTCTTC
few	TRBJ1-6	.	TRBV5-5	CASSFWRESHSPLHF	TGTGCCAGCAGCTTCTGGCGGGAGAGCCATTCACCCCTCCACTTT
.	TRBJ1-2	.	TRBV6-1	CATHGQTPSANYGYTF	TGTGCCACGCACGGACAAACGCCCTCAGCTAACTATGGCTACACCTTC
few	TRBJ2-3	TRBD2	TRBV12-3/TRBV12-4	CASTLQRGRGDTQYF	TGTGCCAGCACTCTCCAGCGGGGGAGGGGAGATACGCAGTATTTT
many	TRBJ2-5	TRBD2	TRBV5-6	CASSHTSGGGAYETQYF	TGTGCCAGCAGTCATACTTCTGGCGGGGGGGCTTATGAGACCCAGTACTTC
few	TRBJ1-2	.	TRBV28	CASRQFSLYGYTF	TGTGCCAGCAGGCAGTTTTCTCTTTATGGCTACACCTTC
few	TRBJ1-1	TRBD1	TRBV29-1	CSGGTGSHMNTEAFF	TGCAGCGGCGGGACAGGGTCCCACATGAACACTGAAGCTTTCTTT
many	TRBJ2-1	.	TRBV12-3/TRBV12-4	CASRTREYNEQFF	TGTGCCAGCAGAACTCGGGAGTACAATGAGCAGTTCTTC
few	TRBJ2-5	.	TRBV18	CASSPAAVETQYF	TGTGCCAGCTCACCTGCCGCCGTGGAGACCCAGTACTTC